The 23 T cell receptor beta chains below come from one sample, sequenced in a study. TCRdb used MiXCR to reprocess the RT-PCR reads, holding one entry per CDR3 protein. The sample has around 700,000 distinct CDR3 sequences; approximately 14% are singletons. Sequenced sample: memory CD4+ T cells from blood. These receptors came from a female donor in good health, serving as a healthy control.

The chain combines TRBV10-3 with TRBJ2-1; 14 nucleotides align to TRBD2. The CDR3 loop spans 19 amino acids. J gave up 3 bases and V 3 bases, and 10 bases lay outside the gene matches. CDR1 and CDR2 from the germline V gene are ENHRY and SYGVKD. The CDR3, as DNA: TGTGCCATCAGTGATACGACTAGCGGGAGGGGATTGGGCTACAATGAGCAGTTCTTC. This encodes CAISDTTSGRGLGYNEQFF.

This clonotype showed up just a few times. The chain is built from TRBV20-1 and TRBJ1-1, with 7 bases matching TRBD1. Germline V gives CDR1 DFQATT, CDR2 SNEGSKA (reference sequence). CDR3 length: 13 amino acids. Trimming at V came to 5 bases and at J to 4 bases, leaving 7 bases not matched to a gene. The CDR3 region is CSAGRQGTTEAFF. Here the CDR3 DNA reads TGCAGTGCTGGAAGACAGGGAACCACTGAAGCTTTCTTT.

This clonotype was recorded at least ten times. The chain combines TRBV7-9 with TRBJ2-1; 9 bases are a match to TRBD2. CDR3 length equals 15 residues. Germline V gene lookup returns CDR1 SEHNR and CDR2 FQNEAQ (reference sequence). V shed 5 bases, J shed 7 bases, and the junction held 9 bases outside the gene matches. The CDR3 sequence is CASSITSGPLNEQFF. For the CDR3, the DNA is TGTGCCAGCAGCATAACTAGCGGGCCCTTAAATGAGCAGTTCTTC.

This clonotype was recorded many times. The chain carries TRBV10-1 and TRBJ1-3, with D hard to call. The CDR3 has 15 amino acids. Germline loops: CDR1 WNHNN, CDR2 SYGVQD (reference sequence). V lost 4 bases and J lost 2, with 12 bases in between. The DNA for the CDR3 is TGCGCCAGCAGTGGAGGAAATGTCGCTGGAAACACCATATATTTT. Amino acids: CASSGGNVAGNTIYF.

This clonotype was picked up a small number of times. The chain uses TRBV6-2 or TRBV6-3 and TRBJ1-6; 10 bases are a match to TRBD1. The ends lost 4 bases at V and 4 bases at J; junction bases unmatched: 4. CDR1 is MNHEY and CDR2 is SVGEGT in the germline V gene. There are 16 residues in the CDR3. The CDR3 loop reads CASSFGTGVYNSPLHF. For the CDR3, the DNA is TGTGCCAGCAGTTTCGGGACAGGGGTGTATAATTCACCCCTCCACTTT.

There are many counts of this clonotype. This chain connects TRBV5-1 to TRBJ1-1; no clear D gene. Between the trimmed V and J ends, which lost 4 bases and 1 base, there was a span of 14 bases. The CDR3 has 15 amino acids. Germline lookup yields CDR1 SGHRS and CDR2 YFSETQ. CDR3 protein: CASSIRVGWNTEAFF. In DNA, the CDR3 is TGCGCCAGCAGCATCCGGGTGGGGTGGAACACTGAAGCTTTCTTT.

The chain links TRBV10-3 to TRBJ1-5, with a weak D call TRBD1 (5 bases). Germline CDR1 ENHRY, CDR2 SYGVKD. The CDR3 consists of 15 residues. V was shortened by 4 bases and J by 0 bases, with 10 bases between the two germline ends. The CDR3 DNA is TGTGCCATCAGTGCCGGGGCGGATAGCAATCAGCCCCAGCATTTT. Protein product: CAISAGADSNQPQHF.

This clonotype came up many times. DNA of the CDR3: TGTGCCAGCTACATCCAGGGGGACAGCGAAGCTTTCTTT. Translation: CASYIQGDSEAFF. V usage is TRBV18 and J usage is TRBJ1-1; TRBD1 aligns across 7 bases. Germline V lookup: CDR1 KGHSH, CDR2 LQKENI. V gave up 7 bases and J gave up 8 bases; unmatched junction bases: 10. The CDR3 totals 13 residues.

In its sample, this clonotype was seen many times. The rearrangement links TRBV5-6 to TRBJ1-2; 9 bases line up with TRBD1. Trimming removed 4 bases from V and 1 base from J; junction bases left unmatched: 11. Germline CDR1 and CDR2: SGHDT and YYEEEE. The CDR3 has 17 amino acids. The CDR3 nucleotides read TGTGCCAGCAGCCCTGGGACAGGGTCTAGTTATAACTATGGCTACACCTTC. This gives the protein CASSPGTGSSYNYGYTF.

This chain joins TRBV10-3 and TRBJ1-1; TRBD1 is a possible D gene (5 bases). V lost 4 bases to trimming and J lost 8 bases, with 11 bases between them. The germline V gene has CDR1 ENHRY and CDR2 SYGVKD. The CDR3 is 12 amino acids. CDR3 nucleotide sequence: TGTGCCATCAGTGTAGTAGAGGGGGAAGCTTTCTTT. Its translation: CAISVVEGEAFF.

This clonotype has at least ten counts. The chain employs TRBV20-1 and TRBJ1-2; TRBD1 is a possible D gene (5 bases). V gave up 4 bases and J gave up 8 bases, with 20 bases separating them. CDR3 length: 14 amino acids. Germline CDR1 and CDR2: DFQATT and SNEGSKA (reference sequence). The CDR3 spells CSAKRTGREGGYTF. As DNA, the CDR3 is TGCAGTGCTAAGAGGACGGGCAGGGAAGGGGGCTACACCTTC.

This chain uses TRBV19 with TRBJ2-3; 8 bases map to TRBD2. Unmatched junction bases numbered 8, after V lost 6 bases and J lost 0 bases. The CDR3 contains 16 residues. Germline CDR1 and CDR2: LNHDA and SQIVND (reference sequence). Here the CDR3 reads CASSLTSGRSTDTQYF. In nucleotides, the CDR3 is TGTGCCAGTAGCCTAACTAGCGGCAGGAGCACAGATACGCAGTATTTT.

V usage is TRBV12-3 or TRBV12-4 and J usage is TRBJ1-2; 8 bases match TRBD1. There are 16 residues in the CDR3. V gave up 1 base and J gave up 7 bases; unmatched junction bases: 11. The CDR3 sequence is CASSLERGQGVSGYTF. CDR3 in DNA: TGTGCCAGCAGTTTAGAGCGAGGACAGGGTGTCTCTGGCTACACCTTC.

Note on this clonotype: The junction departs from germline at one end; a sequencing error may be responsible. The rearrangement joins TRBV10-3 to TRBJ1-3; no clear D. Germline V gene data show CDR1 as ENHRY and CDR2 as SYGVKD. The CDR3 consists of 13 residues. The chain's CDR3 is CAIRQISGNTIYF. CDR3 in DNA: TGTGCCATCAGACAGATCTCTGGAAACACAATATATTTT.

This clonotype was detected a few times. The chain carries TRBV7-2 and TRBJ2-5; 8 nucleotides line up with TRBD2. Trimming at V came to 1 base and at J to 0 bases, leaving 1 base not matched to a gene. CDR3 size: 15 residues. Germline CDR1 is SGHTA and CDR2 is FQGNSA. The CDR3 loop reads CASSLGGGYQETQYF. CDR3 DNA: TGTGCCAGCAGCTTAGGCGGGGGGTACCAAGAGACCCAGTACTTC.

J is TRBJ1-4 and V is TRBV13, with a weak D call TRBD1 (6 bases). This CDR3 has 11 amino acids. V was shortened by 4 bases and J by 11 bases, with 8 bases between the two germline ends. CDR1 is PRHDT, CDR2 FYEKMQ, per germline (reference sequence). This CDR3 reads CASSSGQKLFF. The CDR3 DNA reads TGTGCCAGCAGCTCCGGACAGAAACTGTTTTTT. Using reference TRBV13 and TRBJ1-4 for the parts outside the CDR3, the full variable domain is AAGVIQSPRHLIKEKRETATLKCYPIPRHDTVYWYQQGPGQDPQFLISFYEKMQSDKGSIPDRFSAQQFSDYHSELNMSSLELGDSALYFCASSSGQKLFFGSGTQLSVL.

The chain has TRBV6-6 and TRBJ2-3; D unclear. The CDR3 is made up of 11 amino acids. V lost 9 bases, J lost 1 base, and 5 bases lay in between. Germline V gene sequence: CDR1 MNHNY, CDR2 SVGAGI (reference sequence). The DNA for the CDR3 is TGTGCCAGTGGGGGCACAGATACGCAGTATTTT. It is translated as CASGGTDTQYF.

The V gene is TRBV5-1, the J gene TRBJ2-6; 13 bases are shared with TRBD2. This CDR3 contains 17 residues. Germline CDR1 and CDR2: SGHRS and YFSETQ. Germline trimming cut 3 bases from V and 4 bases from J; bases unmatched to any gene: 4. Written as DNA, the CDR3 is TGCGCCAGCAGCTCAGGACTAGCGGGGGTCGGGGCCAACGTCCTGACTTTC. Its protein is CASSSGLAGVGANVLTF.

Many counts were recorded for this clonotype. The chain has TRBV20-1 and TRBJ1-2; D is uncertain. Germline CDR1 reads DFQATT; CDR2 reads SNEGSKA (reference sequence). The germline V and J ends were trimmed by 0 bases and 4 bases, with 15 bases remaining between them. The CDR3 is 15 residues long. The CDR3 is CSARDPSDPLYGYTF. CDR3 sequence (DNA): TGCAGTGCTAGAGATCCCAGCGACCCCCTCTATGGCTACACCTTC.

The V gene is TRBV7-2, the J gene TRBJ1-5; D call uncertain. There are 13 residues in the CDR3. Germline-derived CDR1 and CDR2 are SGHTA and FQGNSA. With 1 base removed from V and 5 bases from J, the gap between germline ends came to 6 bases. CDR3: CASSLGFDQPQHF. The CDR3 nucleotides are TGTGCCAGCAGCTTAGGGTTTGATCAGCCCCAGCATTTT. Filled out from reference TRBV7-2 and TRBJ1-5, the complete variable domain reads GAGVSQSPSNKVTEKGKDVELRCDPISGHTALYWYRQSLGQGLEFLIYFQGNSAPDKSGLPSDRFSAERTGGSVSTLTIQRTQQEDSAVYLCASSLGFDQPQHFGDGTRLSIL.

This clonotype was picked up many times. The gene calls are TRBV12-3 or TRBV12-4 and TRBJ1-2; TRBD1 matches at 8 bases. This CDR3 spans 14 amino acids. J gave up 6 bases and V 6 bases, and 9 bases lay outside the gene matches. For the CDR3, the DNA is TGTGCCAGCAGGGTTGATACAGGGGGGCATGGCTACACCTTC. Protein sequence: CASRVDTGGHGYTF.

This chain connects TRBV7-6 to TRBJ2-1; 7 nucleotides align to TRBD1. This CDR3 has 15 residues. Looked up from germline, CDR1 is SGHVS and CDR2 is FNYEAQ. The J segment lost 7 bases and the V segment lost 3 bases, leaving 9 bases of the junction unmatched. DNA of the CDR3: TGTGCCAGCAGCTTGAGGGACAGTGGATCTAATGAGCAGTTCTTC. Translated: CASSLRDSGSNEQFF.

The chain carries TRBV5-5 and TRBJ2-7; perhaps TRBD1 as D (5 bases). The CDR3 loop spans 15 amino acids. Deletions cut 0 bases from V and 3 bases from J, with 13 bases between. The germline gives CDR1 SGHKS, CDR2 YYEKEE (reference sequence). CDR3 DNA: TGTGCCAGCAGCTTGGCCAGCCAGGGAAACTACGAGCAGTACTTC. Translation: CASSLASQGNYEQYF.